These 30 T cell receptor beta chains originate from one sample sequenced in a study of T cell changes during pregnancy in multiple sclerosis. Repertoires were generated with immunoSEQ multiplex PCR, while TCRdb's copy carries only in-frame clones and drops some. The sample has around 99,000 clones, roughly 90% seen once. The specimen was peripheral blood, collected in the third trimester of pregnancy. Source of these receptors: a female donor in good health, enrolled as a control in a pregnancy study.

This chain links TRBV27 with TRBJ1-6; 7 bases are shared with TRBD1. From germline, CDR1 is MNHEY and CDR2 SMNVEV (reference sequence). The J segment lost 10 bases and the V segment lost 6 bases, leaving 3 bases of the junction unmatched. CDR3 size: 12 residues. This CDR3 reads CASSRQGSPLHF. The CDR3 DNA reads TGTGCCAGCAGCCGACAGGGATCACCCCTCCACTTT.

The chain uses TRBV14 and TRBJ1-1, with D perhaps TRBD1 (5 bases). The CDR3 extends over 15 amino acids. V dropped 0 bases and J dropped 2 bases, with 10 bases sitting between them. CDR1 and CDR2 from the germline V gene are SGHDN and FVKESK. The CDR3 here is CASSQDDRINTEAFF. The DNA of the CDR3 is TGTGCCAGCAGCCAAGATGACAGAATAAACACTGAAGCTTTCTTT.

V is TRBV5-5 and J is TRBJ1-4; D unresolved. The V gene lost 0 bases and the J gene lost 4 bases, with 10 bases spanning the gap. The CDR3 spans 15 residues. Germline V gives CDR1 SGHKS, CDR2 YYEKEE (reference sequence). CDR3 loop: CASSLDWQYNEKLFF. CDR3 in DNA: TGTGCCAGCAGCTTGGATTGGCAGTATAATGAAAAACTGTTTTTT.

The chain recombines TRBV13 with TRBJ1-1; D not resolved. V lost 1 base and J 1 base, leaving 4 bases between the germline ends. CDR3 length: 13 residues. CDR1 and CDR2 from the germline V gene are PRHDT and FYEKMQ (reference sequence). CDR3 in DNA: TGTGCCAGCAGCTTAGACAAGAACACTGAAGCTTTCTTT. Translated, it gives CASSLDKNTEAFF.

The genes are TRBV4-2 and TRBJ2-7; TRBD2 matches at 9 bases. Per germline, CDR1 LGHNA and CDR2 YNFKEQ. Trimming took 1 base from V and 0 from J; bases not matched to a gene: 1. The CDR3 covers 15 residues. The CDR3 sequence is CASSQVAGDSYEQYF. The CDR3 DNA sequence: TGTGCCAGCAGCCAAGTAGCGGGGGACTCCTACGAGCAGTACTTC.

This chain connects TRBV4-3 to TRBJ1-4; tentative D call: TRBD1 (5 bases). In germline, CDR1 is LGHNA, CDR2 YSLEER. Deletions cut 0 bases from V and 7 bases from J, with 15 bases between. The CDR3 runs to 16 residues. The CDR3 sequence: CASSQDPASGGEKLFF. For the CDR3, the DNA is TGCGCCAGCAGCCAAGATCCGGCTAGCGGGGGTGAAAAACTGTTTTTT.

The genes are TRBV19 and TRBJ1-1; D is undetermined. This CDR3 is 12 amino acids long. Germline V gives CDR1 LNHDA, CDR2 SQIVND (reference sequence). V was pared by 3 bases and J by 4 bases, with 6 bases between. The CDR3 reads CASSIVSTEAFF. CDR3 coding DNA: TGTGCCAGTAGTATTGTGAGCACTGAAGCTTTCTTT.

This clone was seen once. The V call is TRBV11-2, the J call TRBJ2-1; 9 nucleotides agree with TRBD2. The CDR3 covers 15 residues. V trimming: 4 bases; J trimming: 8 bases; junction bases outside the gene matches: 9. CDR1 and CDR2 (germline): SGHAT, FQNNGV. This CDR3 is CASSWAGGLGDEQFF. The CDR3 DNA follows: TGTGCCAGCAGCTGGGCGGGGGGGCTTGGAGATGAGCAGTTCTTC.

This chain joins TRBV15 and TRBJ2-7; TRBD2 matches at 8 bases. V dropped 8 bases and J dropped 1; count of bases not matched to a gene: 10. This CDR3 region has 15 residues. The germline V gene has CDR1 LNHNV and CDR2 YYDKDF (reference sequence). As DNA, the CDR3 is TGTGCCACCGAAAAGGCCGGGACTAGTTCCTACGAGCAGTACTTC. Protein: CATEKAGTSSYEQYF.

The chain uses TRBV7-9 and TRBJ2-7, with 7 positions matching TRBD1. The CDR3 spans 13 residues. Germline V CDR1 and CDR2: SEHNR, FQNEAQ (reference sequence). The V segment lost 5 bases and the J segment 6 bases; nucleotides outside the gene matches: 7. Here the CDR3 DNA reads TGTGCCAGCAGCCTGACGGCAGGGGGCGAGCAGTACTTC. It translates to CASSLTAGGEQYF.

Written as DNA, the CDR3 is TGTGCCAGCTGCCGGACAAGGGCCACTGAAGCTTTCTTT. This encodes CASCRTRATEAFF. This chain uses TRBV5-8 with TRBJ1-1, with TRBD1 as a possible D gene (5 bases). The CDR3 spans 13 residues. Germline CDR1 SGHTS, CDR2 YDEGEE. V was trimmed by 7 bases and J by 4 bases, leaving 14 bases between them.

The J gene is TRBJ2-1, the V gene TRBV13; TRBD2 matches 13 bases. The CDR3 is 15 residues long. The J segment lost 6 bases and the V segment lost 5 bases, leaving 4 bases of the junction unmatched. Germline CDR1 reads PRHDT; CDR2 reads FYEKMQ (reference sequence). CDR3 sequence (DNA): TGTGCCAGCAGCCCGGGACTAGCGGGGTTCAATGAGCAGTTCTTC. It codes for CASSPGLAGFNEQFF.

V and J are TRBV7-9 and TRBJ1-2; 8 nucleotides match TRBD1. V lost 1 base, J lost 5 bases, and 6 bases stayed unmatched. The CDR3 runs to 15 residues. The germline CDR1 and CDR2 sequences are SEHNR and FQNEAQ (reference sequence). The DNA of the CDR3 is TGTGCCAGCAGCTTAGTCGGTGGACAGGGTTATGGCTACACCTTC. This codes for CASSLVGGQGYGYTF.

V is TRBV7-2 and J is TRBJ2-3; the D is unclear. The CDR3 has 17 residues. V shed 2 bases and J shed 0 bases, with 15 bases lying between them. Germline V gene sequence: CDR1 SGHTA, CDR2 FQGNSA. The CDR3 DNA sequence: TGTGCCAGCAGCTTAAGAAGGAGACCATTTAGCACAGATACGCAGTATTTT. It translates to CASSLRRRPFSTDTQYF.

The V call is TRBV30, the J call TRBJ1-6; D might be TRBD1 (5 bases). V lost 4 bases and J 8 bases, leaving 15 bases between the germline ends. Germline V gene sequence: CDR1 GTSNPN, CDR2 SVGIG (reference sequence). This CDR3 is 14 amino acids long. The CDR3 reads CAWTSTGGDSPLHF. Here the CDR3 DNA reads TGTGCCTGGACCTCCACGGGGGGGGATTCACCCCTCCACTTT.

The gene calls are TRBV18 and TRBJ2-7; perhaps TRBD1 as D (6 bases). Germline V gene data show CDR1 as KGHSH and CDR2 as LQKENI. Trimming removed 0 bases at V and 1 base at J, with 13 bases between. This CDR3 spans 16 amino acids. In DNA form, the CDR3 reads TGTGCCAGCTCACCACCGCGCGACAGGAGTTCCTACGAGCAGTACTTC. Protein sequence: CASSPPRDRSSYEQYF.

V and J are TRBV19 and TRBJ1-2; 8 bases are shared with TRBD1. The junction had 4 bases not matched to a gene; V was cut back by 3 bases and J by 7 bases. CDR3 length: 13 residues. Germline CDR1 is LNHDA and CDR2 is SQIVND (reference sequence). The CDR3 coding sequence is TGTGCCAGTAGTATGGACAGGGAGGGTGGCTACACCTTC. It codes for CASSMDREGGYTF.

This chain joins TRBV5-1 and TRBJ1-5, with TRBD1 matching 9 bases. The CDR3 extends over 14 amino acids. The J segment lost 6 bases and the V segment lost 4 bases, leaving 5 bases of the junction unmatched. Germline V gives CDR1 SGHRS, CDR2 YFSETQ. In DNA, the CDR3 is TGCGCCAGCAGCCCGGACAGGGGTGGTCAGCCCCAGCATTTT. It specifies CASSPDRGGQPQHF.

This chain uses TRBV27 with TRBJ1-6; TRBD1 matches at 7 bases. With V trimmed by 5 bases and J by 7 bases, 14 bases remained unmatched. There are 17 residues in the CDR3. Germline CDR1 and CDR2: MNHEY and SMNVEV (reference sequence). The CDR3 DNA reads TGTGCCAGCAGTACTCCCGGACAGGAAGGAAAAAATTCACCCCTCCACTTT. Its protein product is CASSTPGQEGKNSPLHF.

Concerning this clone itself: Other DNA sequences in the same sample also yield this CDR3. The J gene is TRBJ2-3, the V gene TRBV12-5; TRBD2 matches at 7 bases. The CDR3 consists of 13 residues. Germline loops: CDR1 LGHNT, CDR2 FRNRAP. Unmatched junction bases numbered 3, after V lost 4 bases and J lost 5 bases. This CDR3 is CASGWAGVDTQYF. The CDR3 coding sequence is TGTGCTAGTGGTTGGGCGGGGGTAGATACGCAGTATTTT.

This sequence joins TRBV7-8 and TRBJ1-5; TRBD1 matches at 7 bases. The CDR3 has 14 residues. Germline CDR1 is SGHVS and CDR2 is FQNEAQ. Losses at the gene ends were 5 bases for V and 4 bases for J; bases not matched to a gene: 5. The CDR3 loop is CASSPGQINQPQHF. The CDR3 bases are TGTGCCAGCAGCCCGGGACAGATAAATCAGCCCCAGCATTTT.

This rearrangement joins TRBV19 to TRBJ2-7; the match to TRBD1 covers 7 bases. In germline, CDR1 is LNHDA, CDR2 SQIVND (reference sequence). V trimming: 9 bases; J trimming: 5 bases; junction bases outside the gene matches: 10. The CDR3 covers 13 residues. The CDR3 region has the DNA TGTGCCAGCCGACAGGGATCAGCCAACGAGCAGTACTTC. Translated: CASRQGSANEQYF.

V is TRBV7-2 and J is TRBJ2-7; D possibly corresponds to TRBD1 (6 bases). V was cut by 6 bases and J by 2 bases, with 14 bases left in between. Per germline, CDR1 SGHTA and CDR2 FQGNSA. The CDR3 runs 14 residues. The CDR3 bases are TGTGCCAGCAGTCTCGGACAGCCTCCCTACGAGCAGTACTTC. It yields the protein CASSLGQPPYEQYF.

The J gene is TRBJ2-2, the V gene TRBV29-1; the D gene is possibly TRBD1 (8 bases). Per the germline V gene, CDR1 is SQVTM and CDR2 is ANQGSEA. This CDR3 spans 15 amino acids. V lost 4 bases, J lost 3 bases, and 15 bases lay in between. The CDR3 nucleotides read TGCAGCGTTGGGGGGGGACAGGACGACACCGGGGAGCTGTTTTTT. The encoded protein is CSVGGGQDDTGELFF.

This sequence joins TRBV6-4 and TRBJ2-3; TRBD2 agrees at 8 bases. Trimming cost V 3 bases and J 2 bases; bases outside gene matches: 4. CDR3 length equals 15 residues. Germline-derived CDR1 and CDR2 are MRHNA and SNTAGT. DNA for the CDR3: TGTGCCAGCAGTGAGGCGGGGGGAAACACAGATACGCAGTATTTT. This sequence encodes CASSEAGGNTDTQYF.

This rearrangement joins TRBV7-9 to TRBJ1-1; a weak D match, TRBD1 (5 bases). The CDR3 totals 14 residues. The V gene's germline CDR1 is SEHNR and CDR2 FQNEAQ (reference sequence). V was cut by 4 bases and J by 1 base, with 10 bases left in between. This CDR3 is CASSSTDKNTEAFF. CDR3 coding DNA: TGTGCCAGCAGCTCCACGGACAAGAACACTGAAGCTTTCTTT.

The V call is TRBV5-6, the J call TRBJ2-7, with 7 nucleotides matching TRBD2. The CDR3 covers 15 residues. Germline CDR1 SGHDT, CDR2 YYEEEE. Unmatched junction bases numbered 14, after V lost 3 bases and J lost 8 bases. CDR3 in DNA: TGTGCCAGCAGCTCTGGGGGGGTGCCCCTCTTTCAGCAGTACTTC. Translating gives CASSSGGVPLFQQYF.

The chain is built from TRBV2 and TRBJ2-2, with D maybe TRBD2 (7 bases). V lost 4 bases, J lost 4 bases, and 13 bases lay in between. This CDR3 comprises 15 residues. The germline V gene has CDR1 SNHLY and CDR2 FYNNEI. CDR3 in DNA: TGTGCCAGCAGTGCCGGGGGGCCGAGCACCGGGGAGCTGTTTTTT. Residues: CASSAGGPSTGELFF.

The chain employs TRBV5-6 and TRBJ2-1; TRBD2 matches at 7 bases. The CDR3 is 13 amino acids. V lost 4 bases, J lost 8 bases, and 6 bases stayed unmatched. Germline-derived CDR1 and CDR2 are SGHDT and YYEEEE. CDR3 region: CASSRGEGDEQFF. The CDR3 nucleotides read TGTGCCAGCAGCCGGGGGGAGGGAGATGAGCAGTTCTTC.

The chain employs TRBV7-2 and TRBJ2-2; D remains unclear. V was clipped by 3 bases and J by 0 bases, with 8 bases between them. CDR3 length equals 15 residues. Germline-derived CDR1 and CDR2 are SGHTA and FQGNSA. The CDR3 sequence is CASSLSDANTGELFF. CDR3 nucleotide sequence: TGTGCCAGCAGCTTGAGTGATGCGAACACCGGGGAGCTGTTTTTT.